The sequence of this T cell receptor (beta chain) was determined in a study of OX40 agonist ivuxolimab in advanced cancers. Describing the broader study: Ivuxolimab was an agonistic, fully human IgG2 monoclonal antibody directed against OX40 (CD134), a costimulatory receptor. Peripheral TCRbeta sequencing was intended to test whether TCR sequence diversity was altered and clonal T-cell expansion was caused by ivuxolimab. Of the approximately 53 patients in dose escalation, some 19 had hepatocellular carcinoma, roughly 15 had melanoma, 9 had renal cell carcinoma and 9 had head and neck cancer. Partial responses occurred in three dose-escalation patients, of whom one had hepatocellular carcinoma and two had cutaneous melanoma. Intravenous ivuxolimab was administered to patients every 2 weeks at six dose levels: 0.01, 0.1, 0.3, 1.5, 3 and 10 mg/kg. The paper covers the monotherapy dose-escalation part of the phase I ivuxolimab trial, which included N ≈ 57 patients. Patients were allowed to have had prior anti-PD-1, anti-PD-L1 or anti-CTLA-4 therapy, and 40% of the dose-escalation patients had previously received checkpoint inhibitors. In the dose-escalation cohort, around four fifths of patients were male, and the mean age was 60 years with a range of roughly 20 to 80.

The trial excluded patients who had a history of autoimmune disease or were on systemic immunosuppression. In every dose cohort, peripheral blood was drawn for TCR sequencing at baseline, cycle 4 day 1, and cycle 7 day 1. The samples were drawn from a first-in-human, open-label, multicenter phase I dose-escalation trial of ivuxolimab. The trial enrolled adults with locally advanced or metastatic head and neck squamous cell, hepatocellular, melanoma or renal cell carcinoma. Before TCR sequencing, CD4+ and CD8+ T cells were separately sorted from peripheral blood. Overall results and qualifications from the work: In the 0.1-3.0 mg/kg groups, partial responders had among the lowest normalized peripheral clonal expansion, particularly in CD8+ T cells. After ivuxolimab, more expanded clones were found on average in CD8+ T cells than in CD4+ T cells. Low levels of normalized T-cell clonal expansion were also seen in some nonresponding patients. Antigen specificity was not determined for the clonally expanded peripheral T cells. At doses of 0.1 to 3.0 mg/kg, clonal expansion of both CD4+ and CD8+ blood T cells was observed from baseline to week 6.

As concerns this clone: Its recognized antigen is unknown. The sample holds no much larger clone one base away, and base qualities are not on file.

The germline V gene yields SGHRS for CDR1 and YFSETQ for CDR2. V lost 4 bases and J lost 3 bases, and the count of bases not matched to a germline gene is 5. From the cysteine through the phenylalanine, the CDR3 covers 15 amino acids. The read is trimmed to its CDR3 DNA, 45 bases read in frame from base 1. For sequencing of the TCRbeta CDR3 region, genomic DNA was extracted from the sorted cells. The immunoSEQ Assay was used for sequencing of TCRbeta CDR3 regions. TCRdb retrieved this table from immuneACCESS and kept in-frame rearrangements only. Not all clones are present; in checked studies, unresolved V genes account for under half, and no reason is known for the remainder. The sample yields fewer than 100,000 clones; around four fifths were counted once. The top ten hold 0.76% of the sample.

This sequence uses TRBV5-1 and TRBJ2-5; 11 central nucleotides agree with TRBD1. The TCR comes from an adult with an advanced solid tumor such as melanoma, head and neck, liver or kidney cancer. The sample was CD4+ or CD8+ T cells sorted from blood, taken in a trial of the OX40 agonist ivuxolimab. At the DNA level, the sequence is TGCGCCAGCAGCACCGGGACAGGGGGAAAAGAGACCCAGTACTTC. This sequence encodes CASSTGTGGKETQYF.